The source of this TCR beta chain is a study of cytomegalovirus exposure and HLA in healthy donors. Study-wide results and caveats: Reportedly, fewer N-insertions than the 666-donor mean appeared in an Asian-associated ancestry cluster in a later analysis. The sole available immune exposure information was CMV serostatus. The HLA-A and HLA-B alleles of most subjects were reportedly predicted accurately from TCR beta sequences. In vitro experiments confirmed that a few CMV-associated chains were specific for CMV antigens.

The PCR made use of 60 Vbeta and 13 Jbeta primers. TCRdb's table, derived via immunoSEQ multiplex PCR, lists solely in-frame clones and lacks some. The sample carries around 130,000 clones, around 77% recorded once. This clone was seen a handful of times. Its antigen remains unidentified. This CDR3 has 17 amino acids. V lost 0 bases and J lost 4; bases outside the gene matches: 7. Looked up from germline, CDR1 is KGHSH and CDR2 is LQKENI. This receptor was taken from a man aged 25-45 years in good health and CMV-seronegative. This chain connects TRBV18 to TRBJ2-1, with 9 bases identical to TRBD2. Sequenced: PBMCs. In DNA, the CDR3 is TGTGCCAGCTCACCACCCGGCGGGCGGGAGGGATACAATGAGCAGTTCTTC. Encoded protein: CASSPPGGREGYNEQFF. Supplemented by reference TRBV18 and TRBJ2-1, the full variable domain reads NAGVMQNPRHLVRRRGQEARLRCSPMKGHSHVYWYRQLPEEGLKFMVYLQKENIIDESGMPKERFSAEFPKEGPSILRIQQVVRGDSAAYFCASSPPGGREGYNEQFFGPGTRLTVL.